This T cell receptor beta chain came from a study of blood T cells in healthy people across ages. The overall study: About one barcoded beta molecule per two T cells was captured by template switching.

Note on this clonotype: The antigen remains undetermined.

Findings and limits, study-wide: Long-lived donors exceeded aged donors in naive CD4+ cells and diversity.

V shed 8 bases and J 0 bases; nucleotides not matched to a gene: 11. The CDR3 sequence is 18 residues long. The germline V gene encodes CDR1 MGHRA and CDR2 YSYEKL. For the second PCR, which ran for about 7 to 11 cycles, a sample-barcoded 5' primer and a J-beta primer mix were used. Researchers report that each sample yielded at least 2.5 million CDR3-containing paired-end reads. TCRdb reprocessed the 5' RACE reads via MiXCR and lists one record per CDR3 protein. The table includes about 1,500,000 distinct CDR3 sequences, around 42% detected once. Specimen: blood. The chain joins TRBV4-1 to TRBJ2-4; 12 nucleotides line up with TRBD2. This TCR was recovered from a woman between 18 and 30 years old in good health. The CDR3 nucleotides are TGCGCCAGCGGATCGACTAGCGGGGGATCTATAGCCAAAAACATTCAGTACTTC. Translation: CASGSTSGGSIAKNIQYF.